This is a list of T cell receptor beta chains from one sample in a study of cytomegalovirus exposure and HLA in healthy donors. Assay: immunoSEQ multiplex PCR; the TCRdb copy retains only in-frame clones and omits some. The data show 200,000 or so clones, about 87% seen once. The specimen sequenced was PBMCs. The receptor set was obtained from a man younger than 40 in good health and CMV-seronegative. Both conserved end residues are part of each CDR3. A D gene is named only where the DNA matches it firmly. Only part of the rows carry a size: once, few, many, or a class if the clone is expanded.

clone_size: .
v_call: TRBV4-2
j_call: TRBJ1-4
d_call: .
cdr3_nt: TGTGCCAGCAGCCTCTTGCGGGGGGGCCCTAATGAAAAACTGTTTTTT
cdr3_aa: CASSLLRGGPNEKLFF

clone_size: few
v_call: TRBV28
j_call: TRBJ1-2
d_call: TRBD1
cdr3_nt: TGTGCCAGCAAGGCGACAGGGAACTATGGCTACACCTTC
cdr3_aa: CASKATGNYGYTF

clone_size: .
v_call: TRBV7-8
j_call: TRBJ2-6
d_call: .
cdr3_nt: TGTGCCAGCAGCTTATCAGGCTCTGGGGCCAACGTCCTGACTTTC
cdr3_aa: CASSLSGSGANVLTF

clone_size: .
v_call: TRBV28
j_call: TRBJ1-2
d_call: .
cdr3_nt: TGTGCCAGCGGTGGGTACGACAGTGAATCGTATGGCTACACCTTC
cdr3_aa: CASGGYDSESYGYTF

clone_size: .
v_call: TRBV9
j_call: TRBJ1-6
d_call: .
cdr3_nt: TGTGCCAGCAGCGTAGGGCTCCGGGATCCACCCCTCCACTTT
cdr3_aa: CASSVGLRDPPLHF

clone_size: .
v_call: TRBV5-1
j_call: TRBJ2-1
d_call: TRBD1
cdr3_nt: TGCGCCAGCAGCTTGGGTGGGACAGGGGTGGTTGAGCAGTTCTTC
cdr3_aa: CASSLGGTGVVEQFF

clone_size: .
v_call: TRBV18
j_call: TRBJ2-1
d_call: TRBD1
cdr3_nt: TGTGCCAGCTCACTCCGTGGACAGGGGGGGTCGGAGCAGTTCTTC
cdr3_aa: CASSLRGQGGSEQFF

clone_size: few
v_call: TRBV2
j_call: TRBJ1-1
d_call: .
cdr3_nt: TGTGCCAGCAGGCCCGGGACACTAAAAAATCTGAACACTGAAGCTTTCTTT
cdr3_aa: CASRPGTLKNLNTEAFF

clone_size: .
v_call: TRBV10-2
j_call: TRBJ1-5
d_call: .
cdr3_nt: TGCGCCAGCAGTAACGCCGAGAAAGTCCGCAATCAGCCCCAGCATTTT
cdr3_aa: CASSNAEKVRNQPQHF

clone_size: .
v_call: TRBV28
j_call: TRBJ2-5
d_call: .
cdr3_nt: TGTGCCAGCAGGAGCGGACTCGACCAAGAGACCCAGTACTTC
cdr3_aa: CASRSGLDQETQYF

clone_size: .
v_call: TRBV11-2
j_call: TRBJ2-3
d_call: TRBD2
cdr3_nt: TGTGCCAGCAGGGGCAAGGGACTAAGCACAGATACGCAGTATTTT
cdr3_aa: CASRGKGLSTDTQYF

clone_size: once
v_call: TRBV7-8
j_call: TRBJ2-5
d_call: .
cdr3_nt: TGTGCCAGCAGCCCCCCAGGTGGGAGGAGACCCCTGACCCAGTACTTC
cdr3_aa: CASSPPGGRRPLTQYF

clone_size: .
v_call: TRBV20-1
j_call: TRBJ2-7
d_call: .
cdr3_nt: TGCAGTGCCGACGCCGGAGGCGAGCAGTACTTC
cdr3_aa: CSADAGGEQYF

clone_size: .
v_call: TRBV29-1
j_call: TRBJ2-7
d_call: TRBD2
cdr3_nt: TGCAGCGTTCGCGGGGGGGGTATCTACGAGCAGTACTTC
cdr3_aa: CSVRGGGIYEQYF

clone_size: .
v_call: TRBV29-1
j_call: TRBJ2-7
d_call: TRBD1
cdr3_nt: TGCAGCGTTTATCGGACAGGGGGGGACGAGCAGTACTTC
cdr3_aa: CSVYRTGGDEQYF

clone_size: .
v_call: TRBV6-5
j_call: TRBJ1-3
d_call: TRBD1
cdr3_nt: TGTGCCAGCAGTTTCAGGGGGGTCTCTGGAAACACCATATATTTT
cdr3_aa: CASSFRGVSGNTIYF

clone_size: .
v_call: TRBV6-1
j_call: TRBJ2-6
d_call: .
cdr3_nt: TGTGCCAGCAGTGTCGAGCTCACTGGGGCCAACGTCCTGACTTTC
cdr3_aa: CASSVELTGANVLTF

clone_size: .
v_call: TRBV7-6
j_call: TRBJ2-1
d_call: TRBD1
cdr3_nt: TGTGCCAGCAGCCCGACAGGGGCGGAGTACAATGAGCAGTTCTTC
cdr3_aa: CASSPTGAEYNEQFF

clone_size: .
v_call: TRBV10-1
j_call: TRBJ2-3
d_call: TRBD2
cdr3_nt: TGCGCCAGCAGTGATAGCGGGTTGTCCGATACGCAGTATTTT
cdr3_aa: CASSDSGLSDTQYF

clone_size: .
v_call: TRBV5-1
j_call: TRBJ2-6
d_call: .
cdr3_nt: TGCGCCAGCAGCTTGACAGGGACTGGGGCCAACGTCCTGACTTTC
cdr3_aa: CASSLTGTGANVLTF

clone_size: .
v_call: TRBV7-9
j_call: TRBJ1-6
d_call: .
cdr3_nt: TGTGCCAGCAGCGCTGGGAGGGGGCTCCACTTT
cdr3_aa: CASSAGRGLHF

clone_size: .
v_call: TRBV19
j_call: TRBJ1-1
d_call: .
cdr3_nt: TGTGCCAGTAGTTTAACAGGGATGAACACTGAAGCTTTCTTT
cdr3_aa: CASSLTGMNTEAFF

clone_size: .
v_call: TRBV2
j_call: TRBJ1-6
d_call: .
cdr3_nt: TGTGCCAGCAGTGGCGAGAGGGATTCACCCCTCCACTTT
cdr3_aa: CASSGERDSPLHF

clone_size: .
v_call: TRBV6-5
j_call: TRBJ1-1
d_call: .
cdr3_nt: TGTGCCAGCAGTTACGGGGCGTCTGAAGCTTTCTTT
cdr3_aa: CASSYGASEAFF

clone_size: .
v_call: TRBV28
j_call: TRBJ1-1
d_call: .
cdr3_nt: TGTGCCAGCGGGGCGCTGAACACTGAAGCTTTCTTT
cdr3_aa: CASGALNTEAFF

clone_size: .
v_call: TRBV6-5
j_call: TRBJ1-5
d_call: .
cdr3_nt: TGTGCCAGCAGGCTCGCGGGGGGTAGCAATCAGCCCCAGCATTTT
cdr3_aa: CASRLAGGSNQPQHF

clone_size: once
v_call: TRBV2
j_call: TRBJ2-1
d_call: TRBD1
cdr3_nt: TGTGCCAGCAAGACAGGGACCTACAATGAGCAGTTCTTC
cdr3_aa: CASKTGTYNEQFF

clone_size: few
v_call: TRBV6-1
j_call: TRBJ1-1
d_call: .
cdr3_nt: TGTGCCAGCATCCGACCCGACAGCATGAACACTGAAGCTTTCTTT
cdr3_aa: CASIRPDSMNTEAFF

clone_size: .
v_call: TRBV6-5
j_call: TRBJ2-3
d_call: TRBD1
cdr3_nt: TGTGCCAGCAGGGACAGGGGGCAGGGAGATACGCAGTATTTT
cdr3_aa: CASRDRGQGDTQYF

clone_size: .
v_call: TRBV5-4
j_call: TRBJ1-5
d_call: .
cdr3_nt: TGTGCCAGCAGTCTACAGGGCCGCAATCAGCCCCAGCATTTT
cdr3_aa: CASSLQGRNQPQHF

clone_size: .
v_call: TRBV7-6
j_call: TRBJ2-1
d_call: TRBD2
cdr3_nt: TGTGCCAGCAGCCATACACCGGGACTAGCGGGAGGTCGTGAGCAGTTCTTC
cdr3_aa: CASSHTPGLAGGREQFF

clone_size: .
v_call: TRBV10-3
j_call: TRBJ1-4
d_call: .
cdr3_nt: TGTGCCATCAGTGGGGGTTGGACAGTCGGAAGCGGTGAAAAACTGTTTTTT
cdr3_aa: CAISGGWTVGSGEKLFF

clone_size: .
v_call: TRBV18
j_call: TRBJ1-3
d_call: .
cdr3_nt: TGTGCCAGCTCACCCCCAGGGATCACTGGAAACACCATATATTTT
cdr3_aa: CASSPPGITGNTIYF

clone_size: .
v_call: TRBV5-4
j_call: TRBJ2-1
d_call: .
cdr3_nt: TGTGCCAGCAGCTTGGACAGGGTCTACAATGAGCAGTTCTTC
cdr3_aa: CASSLDRVYNEQFF

clone_size: .
v_call: TRBV6-1
j_call: TRBJ2-1
d_call: TRBD2
cdr3_nt: TGTGCCAGCAAAGGCCGGGGAGGGGAGGGTGAGCAGTTCTTC
cdr3_aa: CASKGRGGEGEQFF

clone_size: .
v_call: TRBV4-1
j_call: TRBJ2-3
d_call: .
cdr3_nt: TGCGCCAGCAGCCAAGAGAGGAGTCGGAGCACAGATACGCAGTATTTT
cdr3_aa: CASSQERSRSTDTQYF